This entry features one T cell receptor beta chain sequence. These data originate in a study of blood T cell repertoires in COVID-19. The wider study: Acute and convalescent COVID-19 samples came from the United States, Italy and Spain. T cells, B-cell-depleted T cells, or PBMCs supplied cDNA or gDNA.

The V and J ends lost 0 bases and 7 bases respectively, with 10 bases between them. CDR1 and CDR2 from the germline V gene are MNHEY and SVGAGI. CDR3 length: 14 residues. Source study methods: Reference gene primers were amplified, and this amplification served to estimate nucleated cell counts. The protocol was immunoSEQ multiplex PCR, while the TCRdb copy is restricted to in-frame clones and leaves out a portion. V, J and clone size are taken as reported in that table, and D and trimming were inferred from the DNA itself. The sample has under 200,000 clones; roughly 86% are singletons. The chain employs TRBV6-5 and TRBJ2-1; D uncertain. The receptor was isolated from a man younger than 30 with acute or convalescent COVID-19. The sequenced material came from peripheral blood. Written as DNA, the CDR3 is TGTGCCAGCAGTTACTCTTCCCCCGGGAATGAGCAGTTCTTC. Amino acids: CASSYSSPGNEQFF.